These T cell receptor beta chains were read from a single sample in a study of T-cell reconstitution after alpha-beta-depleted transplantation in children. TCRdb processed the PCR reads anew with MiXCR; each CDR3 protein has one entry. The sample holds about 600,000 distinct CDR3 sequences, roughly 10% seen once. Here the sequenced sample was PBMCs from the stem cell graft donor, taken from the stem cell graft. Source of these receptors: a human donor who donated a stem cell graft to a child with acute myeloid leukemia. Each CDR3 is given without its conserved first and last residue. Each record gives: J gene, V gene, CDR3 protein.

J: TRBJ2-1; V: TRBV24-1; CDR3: ATSDRDRGGNEQF
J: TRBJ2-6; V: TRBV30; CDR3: AWSFGANVLT
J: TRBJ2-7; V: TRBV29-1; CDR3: SVLSLEDGSYEQY
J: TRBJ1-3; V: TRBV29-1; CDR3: SVPGPDSSGNTIY
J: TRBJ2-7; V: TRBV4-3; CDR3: ASSPTGGIYEQY
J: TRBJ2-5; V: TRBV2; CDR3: ASSAGTSGQETQY
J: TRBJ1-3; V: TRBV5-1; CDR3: ASSPLGRDGNTIY
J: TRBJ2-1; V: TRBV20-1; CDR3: SARRATMDYNEQF
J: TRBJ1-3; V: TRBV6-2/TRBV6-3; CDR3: ASSYSLSTGTSGNTIY
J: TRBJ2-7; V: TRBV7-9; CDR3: ASSLEAGRPYKQY
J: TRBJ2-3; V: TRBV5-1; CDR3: ASSLASSGGTDTQY
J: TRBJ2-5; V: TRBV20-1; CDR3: SVPSRAGGSETQY
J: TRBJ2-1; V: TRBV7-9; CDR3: ASSPGYASNEQF